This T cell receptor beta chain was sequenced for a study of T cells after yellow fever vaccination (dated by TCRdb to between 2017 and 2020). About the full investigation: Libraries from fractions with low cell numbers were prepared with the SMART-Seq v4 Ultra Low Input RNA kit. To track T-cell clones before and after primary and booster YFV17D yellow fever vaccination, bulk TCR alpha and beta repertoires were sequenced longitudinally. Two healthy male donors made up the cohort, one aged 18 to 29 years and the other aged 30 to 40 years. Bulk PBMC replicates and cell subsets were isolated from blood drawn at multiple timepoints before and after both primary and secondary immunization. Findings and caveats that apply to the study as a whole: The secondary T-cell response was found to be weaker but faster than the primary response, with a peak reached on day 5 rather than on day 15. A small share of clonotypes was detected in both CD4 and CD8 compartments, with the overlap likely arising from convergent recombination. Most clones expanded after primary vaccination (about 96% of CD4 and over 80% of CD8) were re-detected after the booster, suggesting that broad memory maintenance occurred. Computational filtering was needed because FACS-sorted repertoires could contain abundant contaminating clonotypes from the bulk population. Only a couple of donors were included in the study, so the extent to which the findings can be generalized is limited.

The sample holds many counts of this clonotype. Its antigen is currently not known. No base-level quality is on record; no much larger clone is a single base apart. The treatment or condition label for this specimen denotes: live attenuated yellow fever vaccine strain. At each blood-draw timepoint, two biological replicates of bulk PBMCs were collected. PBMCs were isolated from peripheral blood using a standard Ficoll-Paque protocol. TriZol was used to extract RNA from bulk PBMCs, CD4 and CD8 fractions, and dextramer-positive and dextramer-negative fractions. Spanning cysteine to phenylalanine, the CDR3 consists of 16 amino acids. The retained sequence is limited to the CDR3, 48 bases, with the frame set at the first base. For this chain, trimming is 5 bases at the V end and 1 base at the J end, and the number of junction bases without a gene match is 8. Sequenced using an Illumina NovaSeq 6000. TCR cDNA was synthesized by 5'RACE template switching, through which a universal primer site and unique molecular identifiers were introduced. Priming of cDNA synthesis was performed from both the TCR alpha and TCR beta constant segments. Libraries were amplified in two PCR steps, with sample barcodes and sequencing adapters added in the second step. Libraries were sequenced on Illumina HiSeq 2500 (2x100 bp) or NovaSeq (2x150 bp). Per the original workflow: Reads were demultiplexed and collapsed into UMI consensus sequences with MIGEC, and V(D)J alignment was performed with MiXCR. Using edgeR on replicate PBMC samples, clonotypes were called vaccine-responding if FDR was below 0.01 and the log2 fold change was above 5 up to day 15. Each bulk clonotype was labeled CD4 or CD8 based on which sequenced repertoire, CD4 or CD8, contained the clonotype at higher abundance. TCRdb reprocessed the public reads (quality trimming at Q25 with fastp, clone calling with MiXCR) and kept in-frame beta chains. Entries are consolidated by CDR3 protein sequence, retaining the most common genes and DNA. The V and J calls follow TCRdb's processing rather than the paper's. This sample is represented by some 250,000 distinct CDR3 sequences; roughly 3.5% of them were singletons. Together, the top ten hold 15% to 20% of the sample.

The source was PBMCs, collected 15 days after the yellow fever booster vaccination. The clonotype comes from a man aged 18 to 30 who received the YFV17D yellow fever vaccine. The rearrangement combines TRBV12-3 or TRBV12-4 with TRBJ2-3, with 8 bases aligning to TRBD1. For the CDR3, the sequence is CASSPQGAAGTDTQYF. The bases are TGTGCCAGCAGTCCTCAGGGGGCGGCGGGCACAGATACGCAGTATTTT.